This T cell receptor (beta chain) stems from a study of persistence of HIV-infected CD4 T cells. This clone came up a few times. Its antigen is not identified. The immunoSEQ assay was version 4, run in survey mode. Some clones are missing from TCRdb's copy, which holds only in-frame ones; the method was immunoSEQ multiplex PCR. The sample carries 8,000 or so clones, just over 60% recorded once. Germline V gene sequence: CDR1 MNHNY, CDR2 SVGAGI (reference sequence). This CDR3 spans 15 amino acids. The V gene end was trimmed by 7 bases and the J gene end by 4 bases; junction bases not matched to a gene: 7. Stimulation used approximately 9.5 ug/mL lysate from CMV-infected fibroblasts. Sorting of responding CD4+ T cells relied on upregulated CD40 ligand together with CD69.

Here the sequenced sample was CD4+ T cells sorted from PBMCs after 18-hour stimulation, taken from a patient who received antiretroviral therapy. This clonotype was sampled from an adult man with HIV who was CMV-seropositive. The V call is TRBV6-6, the J call TRBJ2-6, with 7 nucleotides matching TRBD1. The CDR3 DNA reads TGTGCCAGCACGCAAACAGGGGCAGGGGCCAACGTCCTGACTTTC. Amino acids: CASTQTGAGANVLTF.